This section outlines one T cell receptor (beta chain) sequence together with its context. Antigen unknown. Germline lookup yields CDR1 SGHAT and CDR2 FQNNGV. The CDR3 is 16 residues long. The source of the sample is a study of T cells expressing NK-cell markers. On the study more broadly: HCMV serostatus: seven of eight sequenced donors positive, one negative. Study-level findings and limits: Whether expanded NKG2C+ T cell clones recognized HCMV stayed uncertain. Similarly, these clonotypes led the CD3+CD56-NKG2C+ fraction as well in several donors.

Production of TCR beta cDNA relied on 5'RACE template switching with UMIs. Each CDR3 protein gets one entry in TCRdb, which reprocessed the 5' RACE reads and gives no DNA. This sample's table has about 380,000 distinct CDR3 sequences. This rearrangement joins TRBV11-2 to TRBJ1-3. This sequence originates from a man aged 18-75 years in good health. Sequenced sample: blood T cells: a sorted CD56 or NKG2C T cell subset, CD4+ or CD8+ T cells, or bulk PBMC T cells (not recorded which). The CDR3 spells CASSHVGALSGNTIYF. Full variable domain (missing parts from reference TRBV11-2 and TRBJ1-3): EAGVAQSPRYKIIEKRQSVAFWCNPISGHATLYWYQQILGQGPKLLIQFQNNGVVDDSQLPKDRFSAERLKGVDSTLKIQPAKLEDSAVYLCASSHVGALSGNTIYFGEGSWLTVV.